This TCR beta chain derives from a study of blood T cell repertoires in COVID-19. As for the study in general: PBMCs, B-cell-depleted T cells, or T cells were the source of the cDNA or gDNA that made up the material.

This clone was observed a few times. The table came from immunoSEQ multiplex PCR; TCRdb's copy has only in-frame clones and leaves some out. The table shows hundreds of thousands of clones, with around nine tenths occurring only once. CDR1 and CDR2 (germline): SNHLY, FYNNEI. The CDR3 contains 17 residues. Trimming removed 0 bases from V and 5 bases from J, with 16 bases in between. The source material was peripheral blood. This clonotype was sampled from a human donor in a cohort sampled during active COVID-19. The genes are TRBV2 and TRBJ2-2; D gene uncertain. The CDR3 sequence is CASSEARSSGFTGELFF. DNA for the CDR3: TGTGCCAGCAGTGAAGCGCGATCTAGTGGATTTACCGGGGAGCTGTTTTTT. The complete variable domain, with remaining parts taken from reference TRBV2 and TRBJ2-2, reads EPEVTQTPSHQVTQMGQEVILRCVPISNHLYFYWYRQILGQKVEFLVSFYNNEISEKSEIFDDQFSVERPDGSNFTLKIRSTKLEDSAMYFCASSEARSSGFTGELFFGEGSRLTVL.